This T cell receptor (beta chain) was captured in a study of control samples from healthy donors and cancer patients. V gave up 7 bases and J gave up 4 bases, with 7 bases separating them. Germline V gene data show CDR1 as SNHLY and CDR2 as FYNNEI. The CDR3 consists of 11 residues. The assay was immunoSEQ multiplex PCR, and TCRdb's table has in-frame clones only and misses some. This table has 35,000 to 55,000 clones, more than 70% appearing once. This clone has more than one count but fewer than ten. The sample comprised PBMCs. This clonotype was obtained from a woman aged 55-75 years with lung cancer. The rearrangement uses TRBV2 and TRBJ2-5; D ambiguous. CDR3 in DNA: TGTGCCAGCACGTTTGGAGAGACCCAGTACTTC. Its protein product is CASTFGETQYF. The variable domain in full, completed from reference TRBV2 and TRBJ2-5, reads EPEVTQTPSHQVTQMGQEVILRCVPISNHLYFYWYRQILGQKVEFLVSFYNNEISEKSEIFDDQFSVERPDGSNFTLKIRSTKLEDSAMYFCASTFGETQYFGPGTRLLVL.